The 18 T cell receptor beta chains below all came from one sample that was sequenced in a study of response to subunit inactivated influenza vaccine. TCRdb re-analysed the RT-PCR reads in MiXCR, keeping a single row per CDR3 protein. The repertoire consists of approximately 700,000 distinct CDR3 sequences, with around 14% occurring once and the leading ten covering approximately 6.5%. Sample: PBMCs from blood, taken around 14 days before vaccination. The receptors were sampled from a man aged 45-60 years who received an inactivated influenza vaccine.

This clonotype turned up a few times. This rearrangement joins TRBV15 to TRBJ2-7; TRBD2 agrees at 7 bases. The V gene's germline CDR1 is LNHNV and CDR2 YYDKDF (reference sequence). The CDR3 is 18 amino acids. J gave up 5 bases and V 2 bases, and 18 bases lay outside the gene matches. The CDR3 here is CATSRPGGREGLKNEQYF. The CDR3 bases are TGTGCCACCAGCAGACCCGGAGGGAGGGAGGGCCTAAAAAACGAGCAGTACTTC.

This chain connects TRBV4-3 to TRBJ1-2, with D perhaps TRBD1 (5 bases). The CDR3 has 15 residues. Trimming removed 3 bases at V and 5 bases at J, with 16 bases between. The germline V gene encodes CDR1 LGHNA and CDR2 YSLEER. For the CDR3, the DNA is TGCGCCAGCAGCCAGGGAGGGACTCCGGATTATGGCTACACCTTC. As protein: CASSQGGTPDYGYTF.

CDR3 nucleotide sequence: TGTGCCAGCAGCGTACAGAACCTGGGAGGCTACACCTTC. Translating gives CASSVQNLGGYTF. The gene calls are TRBV9 and TRBJ1-2; D is unresolved. The CDR3 loop spans 13 amino acids. Germline-derived CDR1 and CDR2 are SGDLS and YYNGEE. Trimming cost V 1 base and J 8 bases, with 12 bases left between them.

This clonotype has more than one count but fewer than ten. The chain has TRBV6-5 and TRBJ1-5; perhaps TRBD1 as D (5 bases). Germline-derived CDR1 and CDR2 are MNHEY and SVGAGI. V lost 3 bases to trimming and J lost 7 bases, with 13 bases between them. The CDR3 runs 14 residues. CDR3 sequence: CASSYSAGRQPQHF. CDR3 in DNA: TGTGCCAGCAGTTATTCGGCAGGGAGACAGCCCCAGCATTTT.

The rearrangement links TRBV20-1 to TRBJ2-3; 7 bases map to TRBD1. V lost 4 bases and J lost 4; bases outside the gene matches: 8. Germline CDR1 is DFQATT and CDR2 is SNEGSKA (reference sequence). This CDR3 is 14 amino acids long. CDR3 nucleotide sequence: TGCAGTGCTACCTCACCGGGACAGTCAGATACGCAGTATTTT. Its protein product is CSATSPGQSDTQYF.

This CDR3 is CSVEYRVMGPYNEQFF. DNA of the CDR3: TGCAGCGTTGAGTACAGGGTGATGGGTCCCTACAATGAGCAGTTCTTC. The chain is built from TRBV29-1 and TRBJ2-1; a possible D gene is TRBD1 (6 bases). Germline V lookup: CDR1 SQVTM, CDR2 ANQGSEA. V was clipped by 3 bases and J by 2 bases, with 17 bases between them. CDR3 length: 16 amino acids.

This clonotype came up many times. This sequence joins TRBV7-8 and TRBJ1-2, with D perhaps TRBD1 (5 bases). V shed 5 bases and J shed 4 bases, with 11 bases lying between them. The CDR3 loop spans 13 amino acids. Germline V gene lookup returns CDR1 SGHVS and CDR2 FQNEAQ. CDR3 in DNA: TGTGCCAGCAGCACTGGGACGGGCTATGGCTACACCTTC. This sequence encodes CASSTGTGYGYTF.

CDR3 coding DNA: TGTGCCAGCAGCGTAGTGGACGGGAGTTCCAATGAGCAGTTCTTC. It translates to CASSVVDGSSNEQFF. The chain is built from TRBV9 and TRBJ2-1; D perhaps matches TRBD2 (6 bases). Germline-derived CDR1 and CDR2 are SGDLS and YYNGEE. V was pared by 0 bases and J by 6 bases, with 13 bases between. The CDR3 length is 15 residues.

The chain links TRBV5-4 to TRBJ2-7; the D is unclear. The length of the CDR3 is 14 residues. V was trimmed by 2 bases and J by 2 bases, leaving 11 bases between them. Germline lookup yields CDR1 SGHNT and CDR2 YYREEE (reference sequence). The chain's CDR3 is CASSFGRSPYEQYF. In DNA, the CDR3 is TGTGCCAGCAGCTTTGGGCGGTCACCCTACGAGCAGTACTTC. The complete variable domain, with remaining parts taken from reference TRBV5-4 and TRBJ2-7, reads ETGVTQSPTHLIKTRGQQVTLRCSSQSGHNTVSWYQQALGQGPQFIFQYYREEENGRGNFPPRFSGLQFPNYSSELNVNALELDDSALYLCASSFGRSPYEQYFGPGTRLTVT.

The sample holds a few counts of this clonotype. The genes are TRBV11-2 and TRBJ2-3; no reliable D call. V was cut by 1 base and J by 2 bases, with 4 bases left in between. Looked up from germline, CDR1 is SGHAT and CDR2 is FQNNGV. This CDR3 comprises 13 residues. The CDR3 loop is CASSLVFTDTQYF. Written as DNA, the CDR3 is TGTGCCAGCAGCTTAGTGTTCACAGATACGCAGTATTTT.

The chain joins TRBV12-3 or TRBV12-4 to TRBJ2-5; TRBD2 aligns across 12 bases. After removal of 3 bases from V and 3 bases from J, the junction contained 2 bases not matched to a gene. The CDR3 length is 15 residues. CDR3 nucleotide sequence: TGTGCCAGCAGTTTTAGGACTAGCGGGGAAGAGACCCAGTACTTC. Translating gives CASSFRTSGEETQYF.

This clonotype was picked up a small number of times. The genes are TRBV9 and TRBJ2-4, with TRBD2 as a possible D gene (6 bases). CDR1 and CDR2 (germline): SGDLS, YYNGEE. Trimming stripped 4 bases from V and 2 bases from J, with 13 bases between. The CDR3 is 15 residues long. CDR3: CASSPSGTPKNIQYF. The CDR3 DNA is TGTGCCAGCAGCCCGTCCGGGACTCCCAAAAACATTCAGTACTTC.

The V call is TRBV4-1, the J call TRBJ2-3; D perhaps matches TRBD2 (5 bases). The CDR3 length is 16 residues. Trimming stripped 0 bases from V and 6 bases from J, with 16 bases between. The V gene's germline CDR1 is MGHRA and CDR2 YSYEKL. CDR3 protein: CASSQDSTGSPDTQYF. In DNA form, the CDR3 reads TGCGCCAGCAGCCAAGACAGCACGGGGTCCCCCGATACGCAGTATTTT.

In its sample, this clonotype was seen a few times. The rearrangement joins TRBV15 to TRBJ1-2; D ambiguous. Germline V gene sequence: CDR1 LNHNV, CDR2 YYDKDF (reference sequence). The CDR3 contains 17 residues. V gave up 1 base and J gave up 6 bases, with 21 bases separating them. In DNA form, the CDR3 reads TGTGCCACCAGCAGAGGCAGCTGGTCAGCTCTCATTGATGGCTACACCTTC. It codes for CATSRGSWSALIDGYTF.

In this sample, this clonotype turned up a few times. V usage is TRBV24-1 and J usage is TRBJ2-3; D is uncertain. V dropped 3 bases and J dropped 2 bases, with 5 bases sitting between them. Germline values: CDR1 KGHDR, CDR2 SFDVKD. This CDR3 comprises 13 residues. The CDR3 spells CATSDQNTDTQYF. CDR3 bases: TGTGCCACCAGTGATCAAAACACAGATACGCAGTATTTT.

This clonotype was observed a few times. The rearrangement joins TRBV20-1 to TRBJ2-1; 9 bases map to TRBD2. The germline V gene encodes CDR1 DFQATT and CDR2 SNEGSKA (reference sequence). CDR3 size: 20 residues. The ends lost 0 bases at V and 4 bases at J; junction bases unmatched: 19. This chain's CDR3 is CSARDPGAGGSVYYYNEQFF. DNA for the CDR3: TGCAGTGCTAGAGATCCGGGAGCGGGGGGCTCTGTATATTATTACAATGAGCAGTTCTTC.

The genes are TRBV11-1 and TRBJ2-7, with D perhaps TRBD1 (6 bases). The CDR3 loop spans 14 amino acids. Deletions cut 8 bases from V and 3 bases from J, with 17 bases between. In germline, CDR1 is SGHAT, CDR2 FQDESV (reference sequence). The CDR3 reads CASGLGPGDYEQYF. In nucleotides, the CDR3 is TGTGCCAGCGGTCTCGGCCCAGGGGACTACGAGCAGTACTTC.

The chain combines TRBV19 with TRBJ2-1; D is ambiguous. Germline CDR1 and CDR2: LNHDA and SQIVND (reference sequence). V was pared by 8 bases and J by 1 base, with 15 bases between. This CDR3 spans 15 amino acids. The CDR3 sequence is CASGSSRASYNEQFF. CDR3 DNA: TGTGCCAGTGGCAGTAGCCGGGCATCCTACAATGAGCAGTTCTTC. Filled out from reference TRBV19 and TRBJ2-1, the complete variable domain reads DGGITQSPKYLFRKEGQNVTLSCEQNLNHDAMYWYRQDPGQGLRLIYYSQIVNDFQKGDIAEGYSVSREKKESFPLTVTSAQKNPTAFYLCASGSSRASYNEQFFGPGTRLTVL.